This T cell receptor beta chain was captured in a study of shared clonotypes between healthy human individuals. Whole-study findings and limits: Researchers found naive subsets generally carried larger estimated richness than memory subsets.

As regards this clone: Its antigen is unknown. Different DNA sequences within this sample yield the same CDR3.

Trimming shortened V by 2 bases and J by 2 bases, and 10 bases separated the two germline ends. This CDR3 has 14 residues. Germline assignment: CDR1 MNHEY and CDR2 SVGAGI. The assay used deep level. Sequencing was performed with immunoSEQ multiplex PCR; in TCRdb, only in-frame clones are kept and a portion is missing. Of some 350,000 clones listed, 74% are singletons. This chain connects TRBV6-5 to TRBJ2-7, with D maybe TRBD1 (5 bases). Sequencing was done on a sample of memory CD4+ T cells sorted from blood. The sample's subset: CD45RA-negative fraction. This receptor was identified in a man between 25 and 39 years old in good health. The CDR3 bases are TGTGCCAGCAGTTACGGGGCAGGTACCTACGAGCAGTACTTC. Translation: CASSYGAGTYEQYF.